The 19 T cell receptor beta chains in this list originate from one sample, sequenced in a study of T-cell memory formation after mild COVID-19 (dated by TCRdb to the early 2020s). The library came from 5' RACE. TCRdb lists the instrument as Illumina NovaSeq 6000. Clones were called with MiXCR by TCRdb after fastp trimmed the public reads at Q25, and only in-frame beta chains were retained. Each CDR3 protein appears once, grouped with its most common genes and DNA. The sample profile shows 250,000 to 400,000 distinct CDR3 sequences; 14% of them were found once. Around a fifth of the sample belongs to the ten largest clones. The sample consisted of PBMCs or a T cell subset sorted from them (not recorded which). These receptors were obtained from a man younger than 35 who had mild COVID-19 (a few samples of this study predate the infection). The sample titles of this study are shuffled in the database, so cell type and time point are left out; the donor was told from shared clones.

The rearrangement joins TRBV6-2 or TRBV6-3 to TRBJ2-1, with 10 bases fitting TRBD2. The J segment lost 3 bases and the V segment lost 7 bases, leaving 12 bases of the junction unmatched. CDR1 is MNHEY, CDR2 SVGEGT, per germline. This CDR3 contains 17 residues. The CDR3 region has the DNA TGTGCCAGCACCGAGATTAGCGGGGGGACCAGCTACAATGAGCAGTTCTTC. This gives the protein CASTEISGGTSYNEQFF.

The sample holds a few counts of this clonotype. J is TRBJ2-5 and V is TRBV10-3, with 11 bases matching TRBD2. V was clipped by 6 bases and J by 3 bases; unmatched bases: 3. The CDR3 sequence is 14 residues long. The germline V gene encodes CDR1 ENHRY and CDR2 SYGVKD. CDR3 DNA: TGTGCCATCAGAACTAGCGGGGGAGAAGAGACCCAGTACTTC. It encodes CAIRTSGGEETQYF.

This CDR3 reads CASSSDRGSYEQYF. Written as DNA, the CDR3 is TGTGCCAGCAGCTCGGACAGGGGTTCCTACGAGCAGTACTTC. The chain joins TRBV7-9 to TRBJ2-7, with 9 bases aligning to TRBD1. The CDR3 totals 14 residues. Germline loops: CDR1 SEHNR, CDR2 FQNEAQ (reference sequence). After removal of 4 bases from V and 1 base from J, the junction contained 2 bases not matched to a gene.

There are many counts of this clonotype. As DNA, the CDR3 is TGTGCCAGCAGTTACTCCTCAGGACAGGGGGCCGGGGAGCTGTTTTTT. Translating it yields CASSYSSGQGAGELFF. The rearrangement joins TRBV6-6 to TRBJ2-2; 10 bases fit TRBD1. Germline CDR1 and CDR2: MNHNY and SVGAGI (reference sequence). The V segment lost 0 bases and the J segment 6 bases; nucleotides outside the gene matches: 4. This CDR3 is built from 16 residues.

This clonotype has only a few counts. The chain links TRBV7-2 to TRBJ1-2; tentatively, D is TRBD1 (6 bases). From germline, CDR1 is SGHTA and CDR2 FQGNSA. The V end lost 3 bases, the J end lost 6 bases, and 11 bases lay between the germline ends. The CDR3 has 13 amino acids. This CDR3 reads CASSLGRGNGYTF. The CDR3 DNA sequence: TGTGCCAGCAGCTTGGGCAGGGGAAATGGCTACACCTTC.

The V call is TRBV28, the J call TRBJ1-6; D is undetermined. The CDR3 totals 11 residues. Trimming left V 8 bases short and J 8 bases short, with 7 bases between. CDR1 and CDR2 from the germline V gene are MDHEN and SYDVKM. The CDR3 nucleotides are TGTGCCAGCGGCCGTGATTCACCCCTCCACTTT. Protein sequence: CASGRDSPLHF.

The CDR3 DNA sequence: TGTGCCAGCAGCTTAGGTCCTCAGCCTGGAAACACCATATATTTT. It is translated as CASSLGPQPGNTIYF. This sequence joins TRBV7-8 and TRBJ1-3; D uncertain. The CDR3 runs 15 residues. Trimming took 1 base from V and 2 from J, leaving 9 bases between them. Per germline, CDR1 SGHVS and CDR2 FQNEAQ.

The rearrangement links TRBV15 to TRBJ2-4; 7 bases are shared with TRBD1. Trimming took 0 bases from V and 16 from J; bases not matched to a gene: 12. CDR1 and CDR2 (germline): LNHNV, YYDKDF (reference sequence). This CDR3 has 14 amino acids. This CDR3 is CATSRDRARGTLYF. The DNA for the CDR3 is TGTGCCACCAGCAGAGATCGTGCCAGGGGGACGCTATACTTC. Variable domain in full (rest from reference TRBV15 and TRBJ2-4): DAMVIQNPRYQVTQFGKPVTLSCSQTLNHNVMYWYQQKSSQAPKLLFHYYDKDFNNEADTPDNFQSRRPNTSFCFLDIRSPGLGDTAMYLCATSRDRARGTLYFGAGTRLSVL.

This clonotype was recorded a few times. This sequence joins TRBV13 and TRBJ2-3; possibly TRBD2 for D (6 bases). Germline CDR1 and CDR2: PRHDT and FYEKMQ (reference sequence). The ends were cut back, 5 bases at V and 0 bases at J, with 12 bases in the middle. The length of the CDR3 is 15 residues. CDR3 nucleotides: TGTGCCAGCAGCCCCATGGGAGGAAGCACAGATACGCAGTATTTT. Its protein product is CASSPMGGSTDTQYF.

This clonotype was counted between two and nine times. The V gene is TRBV7-2, the J gene TRBJ2-3, with 7 bases that match TRBD2. The CDR3 runs 15 residues. The ends lost 3 bases at V and 5 bases at J; junction bases unmatched: 8. CDR1 is SGHTA and CDR2 is FQGNSA in the germline V gene. CDR3 protein: CASSFGGGGGDTQYF. In DNA form, the CDR3 reads TGTGCCAGCAGCTTTGGAGGCGGGGGAGGAGATACGCAGTATTTT. Drawing the rest from reference TRBV7-2 and TRBJ2-3, the complete variable domain is GAGVSQSPSNKVTEKGKDVELRCDPISGHTALYWYRQSLGQGLEFLIYFQGNSAPDKSGLPSDRFSAERTGGSVSTLTIQRTQQEDSAVYLCASSFGGGGGDTQYFGPGTRLTVL.

The V call is TRBV4-1, the J call TRBJ2-3; D gene uncertain. Germline assignment: CDR1 MGHRA and CDR2 YSYEKL. Between the trimmed V and J ends, which lost 0 bases and 6 bases, there was a span of 10 bases. The CDR3 has 14 amino acids. This CDR3 reads CASSQERRLDTQYF. The CDR3 DNA reads as TGCGCCAGCAGCCAAGAAAGAAGGCTGGATACGCAGTATTTT.

This clonotype was detected only a few times. The chain carries TRBV5-1 and TRBJ2-7, with D uncertain. The CDR3 is 14 residues long. Germline-derived CDR1 and CDR2 are SGHRS and YFSETQ. Trimming shortened V by 2 bases and J by 4 bases, and 13 bases separated the two germline ends. For the CDR3, the DNA is TGCGCCAGCAGCTTTCGCGCAGGTGATTACGAGCAGTACTTC. Translated, it gives CASSFRAGDYEQYF.

This clonotype showed up many times. The chain carries TRBV7-2 and TRBJ2-3; no reliable D call. Trimming shortened V by 6 bases and J by 6 bases, and 13 bases separated the two germline ends. Germline V gene lookup returns CDR1 SGHTA and CDR2 FQGNSA. The CDR3 consists of 13 residues. The CDR3 loop is CASRVNTGDTQYF. DNA of the CDR3: TGTGCCAGCAGGGTCAATACCGGGGATACGCAGTATTTT. The full variable domain, its missing parts supplied by reference TRBV7-2 and TRBJ2-3, is GAGVSQSPSNKVTEKGKDVELRCDPISGHTALYWYRQSLGQGLEFLIYFQGNSAPDKSGLPSDRFSAERTGGSVSTLTIQRTQQEDSAVYLCASRVNTGDTQYFGPGTRLTVL.

This clonotype was observed a few times. The chain carries TRBV10-3 and TRBJ1-1; 7 nucleotides match TRBD1. V gave up 6 bases and J gave up 1 base; unmatched junction bases: 5. From germline, CDR1 is ENHRY and CDR2 SYGVKD. The CDR3 runs to 14 residues. CDR3 sequence: CAIRRDSPNTEAFF. In DNA, the CDR3 is TGTGCCATCAGGAGGGACAGTCCGAACACTGAAGCTTTCTTT.

This clonotype turned up a few times. The chain uses TRBV4-3 and TRBJ2-3; the match to TRBD2 covers 10 bases. Germline V lookup: CDR1 LGHNA, CDR2 YSLEER. With 4 bases clipped from V and 1 base from J, the junction kept 5 bases outside the gene matches. This CDR3 comprises 16 residues. The CDR3, as DNA: TGCGCCAGCAGCCCCCTAACTAGCGGGGGCACAGATACGCAGTATTTT. It codes for CASSPLTSGGTDTQYF.

In its sample, this clonotype was seen a few times. This chain links TRBV19 with TRBJ2-1; D perhaps matches TRBD1 (5 bases). The CDR3 has 13 residues. The V end was cut by 6 bases, the J end by 7 bases, with 13 bases between. Germline CDR1 and CDR2: LNHDA and SQIVND (reference sequence). CDR3 coding DNA: TGTGCCAGTAGACTGTGGGGCGGTAATGAGCAGTTCTTC. This translates into CASRLWGGNEQFF.

The chain combines TRBV4-2 with TRBJ2-3; D is unresolved. Germline CDR1 LGHNA, CDR2 YNFKEQ. The CDR3 has 15 amino acids. V lost 1 base to trimming and J lost 5 bases, with 13 bases between them. The CDR3, as DNA: TGTGCCAGCAGCCAAGTTTCTGGGGATGGAGATACGCAGTATTTT. It codes for CASSQVSGDGDTQYF.

J is TRBJ2-3 and V is TRBV2; tentatively, D is TRBD2 (7 bases). Germline V CDR1 and CDR2: SNHLY, FYNNEI. The V gene lost 6 bases and the J gene lost 4 bases, with 20 bases spanning the gap. This CDR3 region has 16 residues. In DNA form, the CDR3 reads TGTGCCAGCAGACCCTTTACGGGGGGCCCCGCAGATACGCAGTATTTT. Encoded protein: CASRPFTGGPADTQYF.

This clonotype has just a few counts. V gene TRBV20-1 combines with J gene TRBJ1-4; no definite D call. The V gene's germline CDR1 is DFQATT and CDR2 SNEGSKA (reference sequence). V shed 6 bases and J shed 10 bases, with 12 bases lying between them. The CDR3 contains 11 residues. This CDR3 is CSAEGPGKLFF. Written as DNA, the CDR3 is TGCAGTGCGGAAGGGCCCGGAAAACTGTTTTTT.